Presented here are 29 T cell receptor beta chains from one specimen sequenced in a study of cytomegalovirus exposure and HLA in healthy donors. Method: immunoSEQ multiplex PCR; TCRdb's copy keeps in-frame clones and lacks some. The data contain approximately 54,000 clones, around 90% of them singletons. The sequenced sample consisted of PBMCs. These receptors were taken from a woman younger than 35 in good health and CMV-seropositive.

The table lists this clone with a count of one. The rearrangement uses TRBV4-2 and TRBJ1-4; 7 bases are a match to TRBD1. There are 16 residues in the CDR3. Looked up from germline, CDR1 is LGHNA and CDR2 is YNFKEQ. V lost 3 bases and J lost 8; bases outside the gene matches: 12. CDR3 DNA sequence: TGTGCCAGCAGCCAGGGCGGGACAGTGAATTTGGAAAAACTGTTTTTT. The encoded protein is CASSQGGTVNLEKLFF.

Comment on this clone: In the same sample, other DNA sequences code for this CDR3. The chain joins TRBV9 to TRBJ2-2, with 7 bases that match TRBD2. The CDR3 contains 15 residues. V was pared by 0 bases and J by 5 bases, with 4 bases of the junction left unmatched. The germline CDR1 and CDR2 sequences are SGDLS and YYNGEE. CDR3 DNA: TGTGCCAGCAGCGTAGGGTGGGAGGGAACCGGGGAGCTGTTTTTT. Protein sequence: CASSVGWEGTGELFF.

The chain carries TRBV7-9 and TRBJ1-1; no firm D call. CDR3 length equals 12 residues. Germline values: CDR1 SEHNR, CDR2 FQNEAQ (reference sequence). V lost 5 bases and J lost 5, with 9 bases in between. The CDR3 spells CASSQRGTEAFF. Here the CDR3 DNA reads TGTGCCAGCAGCCAACGAGGGACTGAAGCTTTCTTT.

The chain is built from TRBV9 and TRBJ2-5, with D possibly being TRBD1 (6 bases). Germline CDR1 SGDLS, CDR2 YYNGEE. Trimming stripped 3 bases from V and 4 bases from J, with 16 bases between. CDR3 length: 15 amino acids. The CDR3 protein is CASSGSGQGLETQYF. For the CDR3, the DNA is TGTGCCAGCAGCGGGTCCGGTCAGGGGTTAGAGACCCAGTACTTC. Variable domain in full (rest from reference TRBV9 and TRBJ2-5): DSGVTQTPKHLITATGQRVTLRCSPRSGDLSVYWYQQSLDQGLQFLIQYYNGEERAKGNILERFSAQQFPDLHSELNLSSLELGDSALYFCASSGSGQGLETQYFGPGTRLLVL.

The chain couples TRBV5-4 to TRBJ2-5; 12 bases line up with TRBD2. CDR3 length equals 18 residues. In germline, CDR1 is SGHNT, CDR2 YYREEE (reference sequence). V dropped 0 bases and J dropped 4; count of bases not matched to a gene: 10. This CDR3 reads CASSLVRGASGGGETQYF. CDR3 bases: TGTGCCAGCAGCTTGGTTAGAGGGGCTAGCGGGGGGGGAGAGACCCAGTACTTC.

The chain uses TRBV7-9 and TRBJ2-5; maybe TRBD1 (5 bases). Trimming stripped 4 bases from V and 4 bases from J, with 19 bases between. The CDR3 is made up of 16 amino acids. The germline V gene has CDR1 SEHNR and CDR2 FQNEAQ (reference sequence). The DNA for the CDR3 is TGTGCCAGCAGCTCCCCCTCCGGTCAGGGTGGAGAGACCCAGTACTTC. Translation: CASSSPSGQGGETQYF.

The chain employs TRBV5-6 and TRBJ2-7; TRBD2 aligns across 7 bases. Germline V CDR1 and CDR2: SGHDT, YYEEEE. The CDR3 has 14 amino acids. Losses at the gene ends were 4 bases for V and 2 bases for J; bases not matched to a gene: 6. The DNA for the CDR3 is TGTGCCAGCAGCCTGGGGGGGGATACCTACGAGCAGTACTTC. Its translation is CASSLGGDTYEQYF.

The chain carries TRBV27 and TRBJ2-1; D possibly corresponds to TRBD2 (5 bases). V was trimmed by 2 bases and J by 0 bases, leaving 8 bases between them. Germline values: CDR1 MNHEY, CDR2 SMNVEV (reference sequence). There are 15 residues in the CDR3. CDR3 nucleotide sequence: TGTGCCAGCAGTTTAGAGCGGAGCTCCTACAATGAGCAGTTCTTC. Amino acid sequence: CASSLERSSYNEQFF.

J is TRBJ1-2 and V is TRBV20-1, with TRBD1 identical over 7 bases. Germline-derived CDR1 and CDR2 are DFQATT and SNEGSKA (reference sequence). This CDR3 comprises 11 residues. Here the CDR3 reads CKARTGEGYTF. CDR3 nucleotides: TGCAAAGCCCGGACAGGTGAAGGCTACACCTTC.

This chain connects TRBV11-2 to TRBJ1-1; maybe TRBD1 (6 bases). This CDR3 spans 14 amino acids. Germline CDR1 and CDR2: SGHAT and FQNNGV. The ends were cut back, 0 bases at V and 5 bases at J, with 10 bases in the middle. CDR3 protein: CASSLEGGLTEAFF. In DNA form, the CDR3 reads TGTGCCAGCAGCTTAGAGGGGGGGCTGACTGAAGCTTTCTTT.

This chain uses TRBV21-1 with TRBJ2-4; the D call of TRBD1 is as the table states it, not checked on the DNA. TRBV21-1 is a pseudogene segment. The CDR3 covers 14 residues. CDR3 bases: TGTGCCAGCAGCCCCAGGGTAGCCAAAAACATTCAGTACTTC. Protein sequence: CASSPRVAKNIQYF.

The rearrangement joins TRBV6-6 to TRBJ1-1; 7 positions match TRBD1. Germline trimming cut 5 bases from V and 0 bases from J; bases unmatched to any gene: 3. Per the germline V gene, CDR1 is MNHNY and CDR2 is SVGAGI (reference sequence). The length of the CDR3 is 14 residues. In nucleotides, the CDR3 is TGTGCCAGCAGTGACAGGGAGATGAACACTGAAGCTTTCTTT. Its protein is CASSDREMNTEAFF.

The CDR3 bases are TGTGCCAGCAGCAGCGGGGGTCTGTACGAGCAGTACTTC. It is translated as CASSSGGLYEQYF. The chain recombines TRBV28 with TRBJ2-7; 8 bases map to TRBD2. Trimming cost V 6 bases and J 4 bases; bases outside gene matches: 5. Germline-derived CDR1 and CDR2 are MDHEN and SYDVKM. The CDR3 runs 13 residues.

The chain employs TRBV28 and TRBJ2-5; 9 bases fit TRBD1. V lost 3 bases and J lost 2; bases outside the gene matches: 16. This CDR3 region has 19 residues. The germline gives CDR1 MDHEN, CDR2 SYDVKM. The CDR3 DNA reads TGTGCCAGCAGTTTCCCCACCCCACCGACAGGGGGGTTACAAGAGACCCAGTACTTC. It codes for CASSFPTPPTGGLQETQYF.

The count of this clone is one. The chain uses TRBV6-1 and TRBJ2-2; a possible D gene is TRBD2 (5 bases). The V end lost 7 bases, the J end lost 0 bases, and 9 bases lay between the germline ends. Germline V CDR1 and CDR2: MNHNS, SASEGT. The length of the CDR3 is 14 residues. For the CDR3, the DNA is TGTGCCAGCAAAGAGGGTCCGAACACCGGGGAGCTGTTTTTT. Translation gives CASKEGPNTGELFF.

This chain connects TRBV7-8 to TRBJ2-2; maybe TRBD1 (5 bases). The CDR3 has 13 amino acids. V was cut by 5 bases and J by 3 bases, with 7 bases left in between. The V gene's germline CDR1 is SGHVS and CDR2 FQNEAQ. The CDR3 reads CASSHRYTGELFF. In DNA, the CDR3 is TGTGCCAGCAGCCACAGGTACACCGGGGAGCTGTTTTTT.

The gene calls are TRBV6-5 and TRBJ2-1, with 10 positions matching TRBD2. CDR3 size: 13 residues. Germline loops: CDR1 MNHEY, CDR2 SVGAGI. J was trimmed by 14 bases and V by 7 bases; bases with no gene match: 11. CDR3 region: CASNLQRGGQEFF. In nucleotides, the CDR3 is TGTGCCAGCAACCTGCAGCGGGGGGGCCAGGAGTTCTTC.

This rearrangement joins TRBV12-5 to TRBJ1-4; D is possibly TRBD1 (6 bases). This CDR3 has 15 residues. Trimming removed 5 bases from V and 8 bases from J, with 18 bases in between. Germline V gene lookup returns CDR1 LGHNT and CDR2 FRNRAP. In DNA, the CDR3 is TGTGCTAGTGGTCGCCAACAGGGACGGAGGGAAAAACTGTTTTTT. This codes for CASGRQQGRREKLFF.

The V and J genes are TRBV5-1 and TRBJ1-1, with 8 bases that match TRBD1. Per germline, CDR1 SGHRS and CDR2 YFSETQ. This CDR3 has 16 amino acids. V shed 5 bases, J shed 6 bases, and the junction held 15 bases outside the gene matches. The CDR3 DNA follows: TGCGCCAGCAGGAAAGTAATACAGGGGGATGTCGCTGAAGCTTTCTTT. Encoded protein: CASRKVIQGDVAEAFF.

The CDR3 bases are TGTGCCAGCTCACCGATAACTAACACCGGGGAGCTGTTTTTT. Its protein is CASSPITNTGELFF. The chain recombines TRBV18 with TRBJ2-2; no clear D gene. The CDR3 sequence is 14 residues long. Germline V gives CDR1 KGHSH, CDR2 LQKENI. V shed 3 bases and J shed 2 bases, with 7 bases lying between them.

As concerns this clone: In the same sample, other DNA sequences code for this CDR3. The chain has TRBV6-1 and TRBJ2-1; maybe TRBD1 (5 bases). This CDR3 spans 13 amino acids. Germline CDR1 MNHNS, CDR2 SASEGT. With 1 base removed from V and 6 bases from J, the gap between germline ends came to 7 bases. This chain's CDR3 is CASSEGQGNEQFF. CDR3 DNA sequence: TGTGCCAGCAGTGAAGGCCAGGGCAATGAGCAGTTCTTC.

This chain links TRBV5-1 with TRBJ2-7; 7 bases are shared with TRBD1. CDR3 length: 13 residues. In germline, CDR1 is SGHRS, CDR2 YFSETQ. V shed 4 bases, J shed 2 bases, and the junction held 3 bases outside the gene matches. The CDR3 DNA sequence: TGCGCCAGCAGCCTGACAGGGCCCTACGAGCAGTACTTC. Its translation is CASSLTGPYEQYF.

The chain has TRBV4-2 and TRBJ1-6; D uncertain. The germline V gene has CDR1 LGHNA and CDR2 YNFKEQ. Trimming removed 2 bases at V and 6 bases at J, with 11 bases between. The CDR3 contains 15 residues. This CDR3 is CASSQLPEPNSPLHF. CDR3 nucleotides: TGTGCCAGCAGCCAACTCCCGGAGCCTAATTCACCCCTCCACTTT.

The chain is built from TRBV6-1 and TRBJ1-5, with 7 bases identical to TRBD1. This CDR3 region has 16 residues. The J segment lost 4 bases and the V segment lost 4 bases, leaving 10 bases of the junction unmatched. CDR1 MNHNS and CDR2 SASEGT come from the germline V gene. The DNA for the CDR3 is TGTGCCAGCAGTGGAGTACAGGGGATTCGGAATCAGCCCCAGCATTTT. Protein: CASSGVQGIRNQPQHF.

The chain combines TRBV27 with TRBJ1-3; the D gene is possibly TRBD1 (6 bases). Trimming stripped 8 bases from V and 7 bases from J, with 18 bases between. This CDR3 is 14 amino acids long. CDR1 MNHEY and CDR2 SMNVEV come from the germline V gene (reference sequence). In DNA form, the CDR3 reads TGTGCCAGCCGCCTAAGGTCGGGGGGCAACACCATATATTTT. Translation: CASRLRSGGNTIYF.

This chain connects TRBV11-3 to TRBJ2-2; the match to TRBD2 covers 10 bases. Trimming took 5 bases from V and 7 from J; bases not matched to a gene: 10. From germline, CDR1 is SGHNT and CDR2 YENEEA. The CDR3 loop spans 16 amino acids. CDR3: CASSTSGGASSGELFF. The CDR3 DNA is TGTGCCAGCAGCACCAGCGGGGGGGCCTCCAGCGGGGAGCTGTTTTTT.

The genes are TRBV6-1 and TRBJ2-7; no firm D call. V was shortened by 6 bases and J by 3 bases, with 9 bases between the two germline ends. The CDR3 loop spans 12 amino acids. Germline-derived CDR1 and CDR2 are MNHNS and SASEGT. This CDR3 reads CASSSSRYEQYF. In nucleotides, the CDR3 is TGTGCCAGCAGCTCCTCCCGCTACGAGCAGTACTTC.

The J gene is TRBJ2-1, the V gene TRBV2, with 7 nucleotides matching TRBD2. CDR1 and CDR2 (germline): SNHLY, FYNNEI. The CDR3 sequence is 14 residues long. Trimming at V came to 3 bases and at J to 2 bases, leaving 1 base not matched to a gene. The CDR3 protein is CASSEGTTYNEQFF. CDR3 sequence (DNA): TGTGCCAGCAGTGAGGGGACTACCTACAATGAGCAGTTCTTC.

The genes are TRBV5-1 and TRBJ2-6; D ambiguous. Germline lookup yields CDR1 SGHRS and CDR2 YFSETQ. CDR3 length: 14 amino acids. V was clipped by 4 bases and J by 0 bases, with 5 bases between them. The DNA for the CDR3 is TGCGCCAGCAGCGTTAACTCTGGGGCCAACGTCCTGACTTTC. Amino acid sequence: CASSVNSGANVLTF.